What follows describes a single T cell receptor beta chain. Its antigen is still unknown. The input lacks base qualities; no much larger clone sits a single base away. The donors were healthy, HIV-negative adults with no recently reported acute infections or vaccinations. All donors were Caucasian adults living in Nashville, Tennessee, USA. The CD8 memory samples were a combination of magnetically selected CD45RO+ cells and CCR7-negative CD45RA+ effector memory (TemRA) cells. Blood was obtained by leukapheresis, after which PBMCs were separated by Ficoll-Histopaque density gradient centrifugation and cryopreserved in liquid nitrogen vapor phase. Analytical flow cytometry was used to check the purity and quantity of each magnetically sorted T cell population. Genomic DNA was isolated from every sorted fraction and measured by UV absorbance on a Nanodrop 2000c. Including the terminal cysteine and phenylalanine, the CDR3 comprises 15 residues. This entry keeps only the CDR3 DNA: 45 bases, framed from base 1. CDR1 is given as SGHRS and CDR2 as YFSETQ, both from the germline V gene. V has 0 bases trimmed and J has 6 bases trimmed; junction bases matching no gene number 5.

These data are taken from a study of shared clonotypes between healthy human individuals (dated by TCRdb to 2020 to 2022). As for the study more broadly: The cohort comprised a couple of women and a few men aged 18 to 49 years. For each donor, CD4 naive and CD4 memory were each given three plates, CD8 naive was given two plates, and CD8 memory was given one plate. To estimate repertoire size and how much clonotype sharing occurs between individuals, the study deeply sequenced the blood TCR repertoires of 4 to 6 healthy adults. To increase sequencing depth and limit assay-specific biases, different laboratories used diverse techniques to prepare libraries and sequence TCR repertoires. Leukapheresis yielded between about 0.85 and 9.5 billion PBMCs per donor.

The research as a whole found: Based on pairwise subsampling, the degree of clonotype sharing among donors was expected to be affected by sequencing depth. The small number of donors limited the genetic and exposure-history diversity represented. Higher generation probabilities were observed for clonotypes shared by all four sorted-subset donors than for non-shared clonotypes. Sampling was limited to blood, and TCR repertoires in tissue likely differ from TCR repertoires in blood. Estimated clonotype richness was generally larger for naive than for memory subsets. About 5% of naive CD4, 3.5% of naive CD8, approximately 2% of memory CD4, and roughly 0.4% of memory CD8 clonotypes were shared across four donors. Incomplete sequencing was indicated by rarefaction of sorted-subset datasets, despite the large sequencing depth.

Using the deep immunoSEQ assay, multiplex PCR amplified TCR CDR3 regions from genomic DNA. Extracted genomic DNA from each cell subset was distributed evenly across all wells of several immunoSEQ 96-well plates, and each plate was treated as a replicate. Each replicate PCR for sorted subsets received about 200 ng genomic DNA, equal to tens of thousands of T cell genomes. The purified libraries were quantified using a Qubit 3.0 fluorometer, sized with a Bioanalyzer 2100, and then quantified again using the KAPA Library Quantification kit. Every immunoSEQ 96-well plate was sequenced on a dedicated single-read 150-cycle Illumina NextSeq 550 flow cell. Per the authors' processing: Because the immunoSEQ output included only junctional sequences and no quality scores, the filtering could not be the same as the filtering used for full-length reads. Sequences were annotated with PyIR, a Python wrapper for IgBLAST v1.9, and V/J genes and CDR3 were assigned using IMGT germline references. Any read was removed if the V/J assignment was weak (E-value above 1e-6), the CDR3 was missing, or the read contained stop codons, out-of-frame junctions, or ambiguous translated residues. A V3J clonotype was defined by an identical inferred V gene, J gene, and CDR3 amino acid sequence. The percentage overlap between two repertoires was calculated by dividing the number of shared unique clonotypes by the size of the smaller repertoire. RTK rarefaction, the Chao1 estimator, and Recon v2.1 estimates of unobserved clonotypes were used to assess repertoire richness. Generation probabilities for all TCRbeta clonotypes obtained by the gDNA method from a handful of donors were computed using OLGA. Imported from immuneACCESS, the table was reduced by TCRdb to in-frame sequences with V and J called. These copies leave out some clones; in studies compared against another copy, an unresolved V gene accounts for under half, and the cause of the remainder is not known. V and J calls plus clone size are reproduced from that table; the DNA served to infer D and trimming. Here the sample has about 380,000 clones; just over 95% occur a single time. Approximately 0.32% of the sample comes from the top ten.

Material: memory CD8+ T cells sorted from blood. The cell subset or site tag for this specimen amounts to: CD45RO+ cells pooled with CCR7-negative TemRA cells. The receptor's source is a man aged 25-45 years in good health. The chain couples TRBV5-1 to TRBJ1-5, and TRBD1 matches 8 of the central bases. In nucleotide form, the sequence is TGCGCCAGCAGCTTGGCCGGGACAGGTAGTCAGCCCCAGCATTTT. This codes for CASSLAGTGSQPQHF.